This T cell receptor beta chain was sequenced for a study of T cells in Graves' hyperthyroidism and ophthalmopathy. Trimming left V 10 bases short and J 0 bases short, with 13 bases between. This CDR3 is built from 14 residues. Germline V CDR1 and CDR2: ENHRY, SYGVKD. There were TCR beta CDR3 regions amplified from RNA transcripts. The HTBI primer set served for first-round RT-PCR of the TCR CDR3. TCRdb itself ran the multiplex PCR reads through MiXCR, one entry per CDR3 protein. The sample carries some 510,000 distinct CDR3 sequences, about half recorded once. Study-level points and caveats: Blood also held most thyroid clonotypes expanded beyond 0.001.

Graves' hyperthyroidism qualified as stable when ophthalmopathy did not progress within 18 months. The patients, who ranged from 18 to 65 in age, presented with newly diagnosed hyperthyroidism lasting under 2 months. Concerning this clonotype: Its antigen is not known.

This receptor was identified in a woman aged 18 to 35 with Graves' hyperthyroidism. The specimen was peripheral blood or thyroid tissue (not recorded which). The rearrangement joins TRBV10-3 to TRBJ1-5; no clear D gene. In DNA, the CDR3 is TGTGCCAGCAGAATGTCTTATAGCAATCAGCCCCAGCATTTT. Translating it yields CASRMSYSNQPQHF.